These 26 T cell receptor beta chains were all obtained from the same sample, sequenced in a study of cytomegalovirus exposure and HLA in healthy donors. The PCR contained 60 Vbeta and 13 Jbeta primers. Sequencing was performed with immunoSEQ multiplex PCR; in TCRdb, only in-frame clones are kept and a portion is missing. The data contain about 200,000 clones, roughly 84% of them singletons. Sequencing used PBMCs. These TCRs come from a boy younger than 10 in good health and CMV-seronegative.

V is TRBV30 and J is TRBJ2-1; D is unresolved. The CDR3 contains 12 residues. Trimming removed 0 bases at V and 15 bases at J, with 15 bases between. Per the germline V gene, CDR1 is GTSNPN and CDR2 is SVGIG (reference sequence). DNA of the CDR3: TGTGCCTGGAGTGTCCCCCCGGGTCCCCTGTTCTTC. Protein sequence: CAWSVPPGPLFF.

J is TRBJ1-6 and V is TRBV19; no reliable D call. CDR1 is LNHDA and CDR2 is SQIVND in the germline V gene (reference sequence). Trimming left V 5 bases short and J 7 bases short, with 6 bases between. The CDR3 covers 12 residues. The CDR3 sequence: CASSFGNSPLHF. CDR3 in DNA: TGTGCCAGTAGTTTCGGGAATTCACCCCTCCACTTT.

This clone turned up a few times. The rearrangement joins TRBV5-4 to TRBJ1-1; D uncertain. V was clipped by 7 bases and J by 4 bases, with 14 bases between them. This CDR3 region has 13 residues. Germline CDR1 SGHNT, CDR2 YYREEE (reference sequence). CDR3 in DNA: TGTGCCAGCCGCCGAGCCACGGGCACTGAAGCTTTCTTT. Encoded protein: CASRRATGTEAFF. Drawing the rest from reference TRBV5-4 and TRBJ1-1, the complete variable domain is ETGVTQSPTHLIKTRGQQVTLRCSSQSGHNTVSWYQQALGQGPQFIFQYYREEENGRGNFPPRFSGLQFPNYSSELNVNALELDDSALYLCASRRATGTEAFFGQGTRLTVV.

This clone has just one count. The J gene is TRBJ2-1, the V gene TRBV11-2; 7 bases match TRBD2. The V segment lost 1 base and the J segment 6 bases; nucleotides outside the gene matches: 12. The CDR3 spans 17 residues. Germline values: CDR1 SGHAT, CDR2 FQNNGV. The DNA of the CDR3 is TGTGCCAGCAGCTTAGCCTTTCGGGGGGATTCGGTCAATGAGCAGTTCTTC. It translates to CASSLAFRGDSVNEQFF.

The V call is TRBV4-1, the J call TRBJ1-1, with D uncertain. V was shortened by 2 bases and J by 5 bases, with 6 bases between the two germline ends. This CDR3 comprises 12 residues. Germline V gene data show CDR1 as MGHRA and CDR2 as YSYEKL. In DNA, the CDR3 is TGCGCCAGCAGCCAACCACAGACTGAAGCTTTCTTT. This translates into CASSQPQTEAFF.

V usage is TRBV7-8 and J usage is TRBJ2-5; TRBD2 is a possible D gene (6 bases). Germline assignment: CDR1 SGHVS and CDR2 FQNEAQ. V lost 5 bases and J lost 7, with 11 bases in between. This CDR3 has 12 residues. The CDR3 nucleotides read TGTGCCAGCAGCCCGACTAGAACGACCCAGTACTTC. It specifies CASSPTRTTQYF. Looking up the rest from reference TRBV7-8 and TRBJ2-5 gives the full variable domain: GAGVSQSPRYKVAKRGQDVALRCDPISGHVSLFWYQQALGQGPEFLTYFQNEAQLDKSGLPSDRFFAERPEGSVSTLKIQRTQQEDSAVYLCASSPTRTTQYFGPGTRLLVL.

This clone was detected only a few times. The V gene is TRBV6-5, the J gene TRBJ1-5; D not resolved. CDR3 length equals 13 residues. Germline V gene data show CDR1 as MNHEY and CDR2 as SVGAGI. Trimming took 7 bases from V and 11 from J, leaving 18 bases between them. CDR3 nucleotides: TGTGCCAGCACCCCTTCGGACTCCACGACCCAGCATTTT. Translating gives CASTPSDSTTQHF.

The V and J genes are TRBV19 and TRBJ1-2; the D gene is possibly TRBD1 (5 bases). The CDR3 has 15 residues. Germline V gene sequence: CDR1 LNHDA, CDR2 SQIVND (reference sequence). V was cut by 1 base and J by 2 bases, with 11 bases left in between. The CDR3 here is CASSIGGRGNYGYTF. The CDR3 DNA reads TGTGCCAGTAGTATAGGGGGGAGGGGAAACTATGGCTACACCTTC.

CDR3: CSVEDKRGSYNEQFF. CDR3 bases: TGCAGCGTTGAAGATAAACGGGGGTCTTACAATGAGCAGTTCTTC. The genes are TRBV29-1 and TRBJ2-1, with D perhaps matching TRBD2 (6 bases). Trimming took 0 bases from V and 4 from J, leaving 13 bases between them. CDR1 SQVTM and CDR2 ANQGSEA come from the germline V gene. This CDR3 is built from 15 residues.

As to this clone: Other DNA sequences within the sample encode an identical CDR3. The rearrangement joins TRBV30 to TRBJ2-5; 7 nucleotides align to TRBD1. V trimming: 4 bases; J trimming: 2 bases; junction bases outside the gene matches: 4. Looked up from germline, CDR1 is GTSNPN and CDR2 is SVGIG (reference sequence). This CDR3 is 13 amino acids long. CDR3 amino acids: CAWTTGRQETQYF. The CDR3, as DNA: TGTGCCTGGACGACAGGGCGGCAAGAGACCCAGTACTTC.

V is TRBV7-2 and J is TRBJ2-3; 8 bases are a match to TRBD2. Germline CDR1 reads SGHTA; CDR2 reads FQGNSA. This CDR3 is 16 amino acids long. Unmatched junction bases numbered 11, after V lost 7 bases and J lost 2 bases. CDR3 coding DNA: TGTGCCAGCACCCAAGGCGGGGGGTCTATCACAGATACGCAGTATTTT. Amino acids: CASTQGGGSITDTQYF.

The chain couples TRBV6-4 to TRBJ2-1; 11 positions match TRBD2. Germline loops: CDR1 MRHNA, CDR2 SNTAGT. This CDR3 is 15 amino acids long. The V gene end was trimmed by 5 bases and the J gene end by 7 bases; junction bases not matched to a gene: 7. The CDR3 region is CASSPLAGEQNEQFF. In DNA, the CDR3 is TGTGCCAGCAGTCCACTAGCGGGAGAGCAGAATGAGCAGTTCTTC.

V is TRBV27 and J is TRBJ2-5; a weak D match, TRBD2 (7 bases). The V gene lost 8 bases and the J gene lost 5 bases, with 39 bases spanning the gap. The germline CDR1 and CDR2 sequences are MNHEY and SMNVEV (reference sequence). The CDR3 consists of 21 residues. In DNA form, the CDR3 reads TGTGCCAGCGGCCGGCGGAATCTTCGGGGGGCCTTCCGGGACGTCGTTGAGACCCAGTACTTC. This codes for CASGRRNLRGAFRDVVETQYF.

V usage is TRBV12-5 and J usage is TRBJ2-2; 11 nucleotides align to TRBD1. Germline V CDR1 and CDR2: LGHNT, FRNRAP. V shed 8 bases and J 4 bases; nucleotides not matched to a gene: 3. The CDR3 is 14 amino acids. CDR3 residues: CASRTGGATGELFF. CDR3 sequence (DNA): TGTGCTAGTCGGACAGGGGGCGCCACCGGGGAGCTGTTTTTT.

This clone was counted only a few times. The chain couples TRBV6-5 to TRBJ1-2; 8 positions agree with TRBD1. The trim removed 5 bases at V and 4 bases at J, leaving 6 bases unmatched. Germline V gives CDR1 MNHEY, CDR2 SVGAGI. CDR3 size: 14 residues. In DNA, the CDR3 is TGTGCCAGCAGTCGGACAGGGAAGGTCTATGGCTACACCTTC. Translating gives CASSRTGKVYGYTF.

This clone was observed once. V gene TRBV5-1 combines with J gene TRBJ1-2, with D tentatively TRBD1 (6 bases). V was cut by 4 bases and J by 4 bases, with 14 bases left in between. Germline CDR1 and CDR2: SGHRS and YFSETQ. The CDR3 length is 14 residues. CDR3 nucleotides: TGCGCCAGCAGCGACGCCGGACAGCGCTATGGCTACACCTTC. The encoded protein is CASSDAGQRYGYTF.

This chain joins TRBV7-4 and TRBJ1-4; 8 positions match TRBD1. The junction had 7 bases not matched to a gene; V was cut back by 4 bases and J by 6 bases. The CDR3 totals 15 residues. Germline V gene lookup returns CDR1 SGHVT and CDR2 SQSDAQ. CDR3 in DNA: TGTGCCAGCAGCTCCCCCGGGACAGGTTATGAAAAACTGTTTTTT. As protein: CASSSPGTGYEKLFF.

CDR3 sequence reads: CATSRDQGQDEQYF. DNA of the CDR3: TGTGCCACCAGCAGAGACCAGGGACAGGACGAGCAGTACTTC. The rearrangement links TRBV15 to TRBJ2-7; 8 bases are a match to TRBD1. The germline CDR1 and CDR2 sequences are LNHNV and YYDKDF (reference sequence). The length of the CDR3 is 14 residues. V shed 0 bases, J shed 5 bases, and the junction held 3 bases outside the gene matches.

The rearrangement uses TRBV5-3 and TRBJ1-2; 9 nucleotides align to TRBD1. TRBV5-3 qualifies as an ORF whose function is uncertain. CDR3 length equals 13 residues. The V gene end was trimmed by 4 bases and the J gene end by 7 bases; junction bases not matched to a gene: 5. CDR3 in DNA: TGTGCCAGAAGCCGGACAGGGGCCTTTGGCTACACCTTC. Amino acid sequence: CARSRTGAFGYTF.

The chain carries TRBV25-1 and TRBJ2-7, with D perhaps matching TRBD2 (5 bases). The ends were cut back, 5 bases at V and 4 bases at J, with 12 bases in the middle. CDR3 size: 13 residues. Germline V gene data show CDR1 as MGHDK and CDR2 as SYGVNS. As DNA, the CDR3 is TGTGCCAGCAGTCCCCCGAGGGAGTACGAGCAGTACTTC. Amino acids: CASSPPREYEQYF.

The chain has TRBV27 and TRBJ2-1; D unclear. This CDR3 is 14 amino acids long. Per germline, CDR1 MNHEY and CDR2 SMNVEV (reference sequence). V lost 5 bases to trimming and J lost 4 bases, with 12 bases between them. CDR3 sequence (DNA): TGTGCCAGCAGTCCTACCCGGTTGTACAATGAGCAGTTCTTC. Translation: CASSPTRLYNEQFF.

V gene TRBV2 combines with J gene TRBJ2-3, with TRBD2 as a possible D gene (6 bases). Germline CDR1 is SNHLY and CDR2 is FYNNEI. This CDR3 spans 13 amino acids. The V end lost 6 bases, the J end lost 5 bases, and 12 bases lay between the germline ends. The CDR3 nucleotides are TGTGCCAGCAGCGCCGCGGGGCTAGATACGCAGTATTTT. Amino acid sequence: CASSAAGLDTQYF. The complete variable domain, with remaining parts taken from reference TRBV2 and TRBJ2-3, reads EPEVTQTPSHQVTQMGQEVILRCVPISNHLYFYWYRQILGQKVEFLVSFYNNEISEKSEIFDDQFSVERPDGSNFTLKIRSTKLEDSAMYFCASSAAGLDTQYFGPGTRLTVL.

The chain uses TRBV5-5 and TRBJ2-2; 7 bases align to TRBD1. Germline V lookup: CDR1 SGHKS, CDR2 YYEKEE (reference sequence). The CDR3 covers 15 residues. Germline trimming cut 4 bases from V and 3 bases from J; bases unmatched to any gene: 6. Here the CDR3 DNA reads TGTGCCAGCAGCACCGGGACAGAGGACACCGGGGAGCTGTTTTTT. It is translated as CASSTGTEDTGELFF.

V gene TRBV21-1 combines with J gene TRBJ1-6; no DNA check was done on the table's D call, TRBD1. TRBV21-1 is reported as a pseudogene. The CDR3 consists of 14 residues. The CDR3 loop reads CASSLIGDYSPLHF. The CDR3 nucleotides are TGTGCCAGCAGCCTGATAGGGGATTACTCACCCCTCCACTTT.

This chain connects TRBV12-5 to TRBJ2-7; 7 bases are shared with TRBD1. The V and J ends lost 5 bases and 2 bases, in that order; junction bases with no gene match: 6. CDR1 and CDR2 (germline): LGHNT, FRNRAP. CDR3 length equals 14 residues. CDR3 residues: CASGQGTATYEQYF. Written as DNA, the CDR3 is TGTGCTAGTGGTCAAGGGACAGCCACCTACGAGCAGTACTTC. Together with reference TRBV12-5 and TRBJ2-7, the CDR3 gives the full variable domain: DARVTQTPRHKVTEMGQEVTMRCQPILGHNTVFWYRQTMMQGLELLAYFRNRAPLDDSGMPKDRFSAEMPDATLATLKIQPSEPRDSAVYFCASGQGTATYEQYFGPGTRLTVT.

CDR3 sequence (DNA): TGTGCCAGCAACGACAGGGGAGGAGGGAATCAGCCCCAGCATTTT. Its translation is CASNDRGGGNQPQHF. The rearrangement uses TRBV6-4 and TRBJ1-5; 8 bases agree with TRBD1. This CDR3 is built from 15 residues. Germline V gene sequence: CDR1 MRHNA, CDR2 SNTAGT. V shed 7 bases, J shed 4 bases, and the junction held 9 bases outside the gene matches.